Listed here are 26 T cell receptor beta chains from one sample, sequenced in a study of CD8+CD57+ T cells in acquired aplastic anemia. Profiling that covered TCR beta VDJ and CDR3 relied on genomic DNA as its template. TCRdb analysed the reads with MiXCR anew, one entry per CDR3 protein. The sample consists of 200,000 to 250,000 distinct CDR3 sequences, approximately 60% of them appearing once. The sequenced material came from sorted CD4+, CD8+, or CD8+CD57+ T cells (not recorded which) from PBMCs. Receptors were obtained from a human donor in good health.

This clonotype occurred many times. The chain recombines TRBV7-6 with TRBJ2-1; no reliable D call. Deletions cut 1 base from V and 6 bases from J, with 13 bases between. Germline loops: CDR1 SGHVS, CDR2 FNYEAQ. The CDR3 totals 15 residues. This CDR3 is CASSLGPGMGNEQFF. Here the CDR3 DNA reads TGTGCCAGCAGCTTAGGTCCAGGAATGGGCAATGAGCAGTTCTTC.

At least ten counts were recorded for this clonotype. The chain combines TRBV29-1 with TRBJ2-2; no firm D call. Trimming cost V 3 bases and J 2 bases, with 7 bases left between them. Germline CDR1 SQVTM, CDR2 ANQGSEA. The CDR3 length is 13 residues. The CDR3 region has the DNA TGCAGCGTTGATAGGCTAAACACCGGGGAGCTGTTTTTT. This translates into CSVDRLNTGELFF.

In the case of this clonotype: Germline and junction disagree at one end, which may indicate a read error. The CDR3 DNA follows: TGTGCCAGCAGCCCCAGACAGGGGGGCTTCTACAATGAGCAGTTTTTT. Translated: CASSPRQGGFYNEQFF. The chain links TRBV7-9 to TRBJ2-2, with TRBD1 matching over 9 bases. Germline CDR1 reads SEHNR; CDR2 reads FQNEAQ (reference sequence). This CDR3 is built from 16 residues.

This clonotype appeared a few times. The chain couples TRBV29-1 to TRBJ2-6, with D maybe TRBD1 (6 bases). The CDR3 runs to 15 residues. V was trimmed by 4 bases and J by 4 bases, leaving 14 bases between them. Germline V gene data show CDR1 as SQVTM and CDR2 as ANQGSEA. The CDR3 bases are TGCAGCGTTGGCGACAGGCTTGAAGGGGCCAACGTCCTGACTTTC. Translation: CSVGDRLEGANVLTF. The whole variable domain, remainder taken from reference TRBV29-1 and TRBJ2-6, is SAVISQKPSRDICQRGTSLTIQCQVDSQVTMMFWYRQQPGQSLTLIATANQGSEATYESGFVIDKFPISRPNLTFSTLTVSNMSPEDSSIYLCSVGDRLEGANVLTFGAGSRLTVL.

In the case of this clonotype: Germline is not matched at one junction end, which may reflect a read error. The gene calls are TRBV15 and TRBJ2-1; TRBD2 agrees at 15 bases. CDR1 LNHNV and CDR2 YYDKDF come from the germline V gene (reference sequence). CDR3 length equals 16 residues. The CDR3 sequence: CASSELGLAGGNEQFF. In DNA form, the CDR3 reads TGTGCCAGCAGCGAGCTCGGACTAGCGGGGGGGAATGAGCAGTTCTTC.

The gene calls are TRBV12-3 or TRBV12-4 and TRBJ2-1, with 10 bases that match TRBD2. The CDR3 has 15 amino acids. V gave up 6 bases and J gave up 8 bases; unmatched junction bases: 10. The CDR3 reads CASRTAGGPIHEQFF. The CDR3 DNA reads as TGTGCCAGCAGGACAGCGGGGGGGCCTATCCATGAGCAGTTCTTC.

The chain links TRBV2 to TRBJ2-6; D is unresolved. The CDR3 extends over 14 amino acids. The V and J ends lost 7 bases and 0 bases respectively, with 7 bases between them. Looked up from germline, CDR1 is SNHLY and CDR2 is FYNNEI. In DNA, the CDR3 is TGTGCCAGCATTCAACCCTCTGGGGCCAACGTCCTGACTTTC. This sequence encodes CASIQPSGANVLTF. Based on the CDR3 plus reference TRBV2 and TRBJ2-6, the full variable domain is EPEVTQTPSHQVTQMGQEVILRCVPISNHLYFYWYRQILGQKVEFLVSFYNNEISEKSEIFDDQFSVERPDGSNFTLKIRSTKLEDSAMYFCASIQPSGANVLTFGAGSRLTVL.

This clonotype has just a few counts. This chain links TRBV27 with TRBJ2-1; D perhaps matches TRBD2 (6 bases). The germline gives CDR1 MNHEY, CDR2 SMNVEV (reference sequence). Trimming removed 2 bases at V and 2 bases at J, with 10 bases between. The CDR3 extends over 15 amino acids. CDR3: CASSLGGEAYNEQFF. The CDR3 region has the DNA TGTGCCAGCAGTTTAGGTGGGGAGGCCTACAATGAGCAGTTCTTC.

The genes are TRBV9 and TRBJ1-2; D remains unclear. The V and J ends lost 0 bases and 1 base respectively, with 7 bases between them. The CDR3 has 14 residues. Germline V gene data show CDR1 as SGDLS and CDR2 as YYNGEE. The CDR3 here is CASSVAISNYGYTF. The CDR3, as DNA: TGTGCCAGCAGCGTAGCTATCAGTAACTATGGCTACACCTTC.

In this sample, this clonotype turned up a few times. The chain joins TRBV24-1 to TRBJ2-7; 9 nucleotides align to TRBD1. V lost 5 bases and J lost 6; bases outside the gene matches: 19. CDR1 and CDR2 (germline): KGHDR, SFDVKD. The CDR3 extends over 18 amino acids. The CDR3, as DNA: TGTGCCACCAGTGCCCCTGGGGGGGGGGGACAGGGTAATCCCGAGCAGTACTTC. Protein product: CATSAPGGGGQGNPEQYF.

This clonotype came up a few times. The V gene is TRBV7-6, the J gene TRBJ2-1, with a weak D call TRBD1 (6 bases). Trimming cost V 2 bases and J 13 bases, with 12 bases left between them. Germline V gene sequence: CDR1 SGHVS, CDR2 FNYEAQ. The CDR3 consists of 12 residues. The CDR3 spells CASSLLGGGQFF. CDR3 nucleotide sequence: TGTGCCAGCAGCTTATTAGGGGGTGGTCAGTTCTTC.

This chain links TRBV29-1 with TRBJ2-1; D possibly uses TRBD1 or TRBD2 (7 bases each). Per the germline V gene, CDR1 is SQVTM and CDR2 is ANQGSEA. The CDR3 is made up of 13 amino acids. V lost 6 bases, J lost 1 base, and 10 bases lay in between. CDR3 DNA sequence: TGCAGCGTCAGGGGGGGTTCCTACAATGAGCAGTTCTTC. Its translation: CSVRGGSYNEQFF.

CDR3 DNA: TGCAGCGTTGAAACTTTATCGGGACAGGGGGGTACAGATACGCAGTATTTT. It is translated as CSVETLSGQGGTDTQYF. The chain couples TRBV29-1 to TRBJ2-3; TRBD1 matches at 11 bases. This CDR3 has 17 amino acids. Trimming cost V 2 bases and J 3 bases; bases outside gene matches: 10. CDR1 is SQVTM, CDR2 ANQGSEA, per germline.

As concerns this clonotype: A junction boundary mismatches the germline segment, possibly from a read error. The chain joins TRBV7-8 to TRBJ1-2; maybe TRBD1 (6 bases). The CDR3 is made up of 15 amino acids. CDR1 and CDR2 from the germline V gene are SGHVS and FQNEAQ. CDR3 region: CASSVDRSLNYGYAF. DNA of the CDR3: TGTGCCAGCAGCGTCGACAGGAGCCTTAACTATGGCTACGCCTTC.

As concerns this clonotype: The junction does not match germline at one end; this may be a read error. The V gene is TRBV12-3 or TRBV12-4, the J gene TRBJ2-2; 7 bases match TRBD2. The CDR3 extends over 11 amino acids. The CDR3 reads CASSPPGGLFF. The CDR3 DNA reads as TGTGCCAGCAGCCCCCCGGGGGGGCTGTTTTTT.

The rearrangement joins TRBV10-3 to TRBJ1-2; no firm D call. Germline V gives CDR1 ENHRY, CDR2 SYGVKD. The CDR3 totals 15 residues. V lost 0 bases and J 0 bases, leaving 8 bases between the germline ends. CDR3 loop: CAISESMRANYGYTF. The CDR3 DNA follows: TGTGCCATCAGTGAGTCGATGCGAGCTAACTATGGCTACACCTTC.

The V and J genes are TRBV11-2 and TRBJ2-1, with TRBD2 as a possible D gene (5 bases). There are 14 residues in the CDR3. The germline V gene has CDR1 SGHAT and CDR2 FQNNGV. V was pared by 5 bases and J by 1 base, with 9 bases between. The CDR3 here is CASSPQRSYNEQFF. CDR3 nucleotides: TGTGCCAGCAGCCCCCAGCGGTCCTACAATGAGCAGTTCTTC.

This clonotype was counted at least ten times. The chain couples TRBV9 to TRBJ1-3; D perhaps matches TRBD1 (5 bases). Per germline, CDR1 SGDLS and CDR2 YYNGEE. CDR3 length equals 14 residues. V was pared by 5 bases and J by 0 bases, with 9 bases between. In nucleotides, the CDR3 is TGTGCCAGCAGGGGGCAAAGCTCTGGAAACACCATATATTTT. Protein product: CASRGQSSGNTIYF.

This clonotype was detected many times. The V call is TRBV6-2 or TRBV6-3, the J call TRBJ1-1, with TRBD1 matching 8 bases. J gave up 6 bases and V 5 bases, and 2 bases lay outside the gene matches. This CDR3 is built from 12 residues. The germline CDR1 and CDR2 sequences are MNHEY and SVGEGT. Written as DNA, the CDR3 is TGTGCCAGCAGTCCGACAGGGGCTGAAGCTTTCTTT. Translating it yields CASSPTGAEAFF.

The rearrangement joins TRBV7-2 to TRBJ2-3; 10 positions match TRBD2. CDR1 is SGHTA, CDR2 FQGNSA, per germline. The length of the CDR3 is 16 residues. V shed 1 base, J shed 1 base, and the junction held 2 bases outside the gene matches. Here the CDR3 DNA reads TGTGCCAGCAGCTTAGTCGGGACTAGCGGCACAGATACGCAGTATTTT. As protein: CASSLVGTSGTDTQYF.

V and J are TRBV7-2 and TRBJ2-7; no reliable D call. Germline V lookup: CDR1 SGHTA, CDR2 FQGNSA. The CDR3 covers 13 residues. V lost 5 bases to trimming and J lost 7 bases, with 15 bases between them. This CDR3 reads CASSPNGSGEQYF. Written as DNA, the CDR3 is TGTGCCAGCAGCCCCAACGGTTCCGGGGAGCAGTACTTC.

The CDR3 DNA follows: TGTGCCAGCAGGCCAGGGGACGGGAATCAGCCCCAGCATTTT. It translates to CASRPGDGNQPQHF. This chain connects TRBV2 to TRBJ1-5; D perhaps matches TRBD1 (6 bases). V was clipped by 6 bases and J by 4 bases, with 13 bases between them. Germline lookup yields CDR1 SNHLY and CDR2 FYNNEI. The CDR3 contains 14 residues.

As concerns this clonotype: Because the CDR3 is missing its conserved closing phenylalanine or tryptophan, this is likely a read error. The rearrangement uses TRBV20-1 and TRBJ2-7, with 11 bases fitting TRBD1. The germline V gene encodes CDR1 DFQATT and CDR2 SNEGSKA (reference sequence). This CDR3 comprises 15 residues. V was clipped by 3 bases and J by 3 bases; unmatched bases: 7. CDR3 amino acids: CSASRTGGRHYEQYC. The CDR3 DNA reads as TGCAGTGCTAGTCGGACAGGGGGCAGGCACTACGAGCAGTACTGC.

This chain links TRBV7-9 with TRBJ2-2; D is undetermined. The CDR3 is 12 amino acids. V was trimmed by 2 bases and J by 7 bases, leaving 5 bases between them. Germline V gives CDR1 SEHNR, CDR2 FQNEAQ (reference sequence). The CDR3: CASSLNYGELFF. CDR3 sequence (DNA): TGTGCCAGCAGCTTAAACTACGGGGAGCTGTTTTTT.

This clonotype occurred a few times. The rearrangement links TRBV20-1 to TRBJ2-3; 9 positions agree with TRBD2. The CDR3 consists of 16 residues. The germline gives CDR1 DFQATT, CDR2 SNEGSKA (reference sequence). The ends lost 6 bases at V and 3 bases at J; junction bases unmatched: 13. The CDR3 DNA follows: TGCAGTGCCATTCTCAGGGCTAGCGGGATGACAGATACGCAGTATTTT. This codes for CSAILRASGMTDTQYF.

This clonotype was counted many times. The rearrangement uses TRBV7-9 and TRBJ1-1; D perhaps matches TRBD1 (6 bases). V was cut by 8 bases and J by 8 bases, with 12 bases left in between. This CDR3 spans 11 amino acids. Germline CDR1 is SEHNR and CDR2 is FQNEAQ (reference sequence). DNA for the CDR3: TGTGCCAGCCGTTCCGGGACAGAAGCTTTCTTT. Protein sequence: CASRSGTEAFF.